The 18 T cell receptor beta chains below all came from one sample that was sequenced in a study of cytomegalovirus exposure and HLA in healthy donors. The PCR ran on 60 Vbeta and 13 Jbeta primers. The method was immunoSEQ multiplex PCR; TCRdb's version includes in-frame clones alone and lacks a portion of them. In total, the table holds 180,000 or so clones. Sequenced material: PBMCs. Receptor source: a woman between 18 and 30 years old in good health and CMV-seropositive.

The chain couples TRBV14 to TRBJ2-5; TRBD2 agrees at 13 bases. CDR3 length: 15 amino acids. Trimming at V came to 5 bases and at J to 4 bases, leaving 4 bases not matched to a gene. Germline loops: CDR1 SGHDN, CDR2 FVKESK. The CDR3 coding sequence is TGTGCCAGCAGCGGACTAGCGGGAGCGCGAGAGACCCAGTACTTC. Translation gives CASSGLAGARETQYF.

This chain links TRBV7-8 with TRBJ1-3; 9 nucleotides match TRBD1. Trimming at V came to 4 bases and at J to 4 bases, leaving 8 bases not matched to a gene. The CDR3 spans 16 residues. Germline CDR1 reads SGHVS; CDR2 reads FQNEAQ. The CDR3 is CASSSKQGARGNTIYF. In DNA, the CDR3 is TGTGCCAGCAGCTCCAAACAGGGGGCGAGAGGAAACACCATATATTTT.

The rearrangement joins TRBV13 to TRBJ2-3, with 8 bases fitting TRBD2. CDR1 and CDR2 (germline): PRHDT, FYEKMQ (reference sequence). The CDR3 consists of 15 residues. The V gene end was trimmed by 5 bases and the J gene end by 0 bases; junction bases not matched to a gene: 4. The CDR3 region has the DNA TGTGCCAGCAGCCCCGGGACTAGTAGCACAGATACGCAGTATTTT. It is translated as CASSPGTSSTDTQYF. Full variable domain (remainder filled in from reference TRBV13 and TRBJ2-3): AAGVIQSPRHLIKEKRETATLKCYPIPRHDTVYWYQQGPGQDPQFLISFYEKMQSDKGSIPDRFSAQQFSDYHSELNMSSLELGDSALYFCASSPGTSSTDTQYFGPGTRLTVL.

This chain connects TRBV5-5 to TRBJ1-2, with D unclear. CDR3 length equals 15 residues. Per the germline V gene, CDR1 is SGHKS and CDR2 is YYEKEE (reference sequence). V lost 0 bases, J lost 4 bases, and 13 bases lay in between. CDR3 sequence (DNA): TGTGCCAGCAGCTTGGTGGAGGGTGCGGGCTATGGCTACACCTTC. Amino acid sequence: CASSLVEGAGYGYTF.

Here the CDR3 reads CASRRTGIDGELFF. CDR3 DNA: TGTGCCAGCAGGCGCACGGGTATCGACGGGGAGCTGTTTTTT. The chain has TRBV27 and TRBJ2-2; D gene ambiguous. The V end was cut by 6 bases, the J end by 7 bases, with 15 bases between. In germline, CDR1 is MNHEY, CDR2 SMNVEV (reference sequence). The CDR3 consists of 14 residues.

The chain recombines TRBV5-1 with TRBJ2-1; 10 nucleotides line up with TRBD2. This CDR3 has 15 residues. The trim removed 2 bases at V and 7 bases at J, leaving 6 bases unmatched. Germline values: CDR1 SGHRS, CDR2 YFSETQ. The CDR3: CASSFSGRAVNEQFF. DNA of the CDR3: TGCGCCAGCAGCTTCAGCGGGAGGGCCGTTAATGAGCAGTTCTTC.

V and J are TRBV11-3 and TRBJ2-3, with 14 nucleotides matching TRBD2. The CDR3 is made up of 17 amino acids. J lost 4 bases, V lost 1 base, and 4 bases had no gene match. Germline CDR1 and CDR2: SGHNT and YENEEA. CDR3 nucleotide sequence: TGTGCCAGCAGCTTAGGGGGACTAGCGGGAGAATCAGATACGCAGTATTTT. Its protein product is CASSLGGLAGESDTQYF.

The chain employs TRBV5-4 and TRBJ1-4; the D gene is possibly TRBD1 (6 bases). The CDR3 runs 15 residues. Germline V lookup: CDR1 SGHNT, CDR2 YYREEE (reference sequence). Trimming shortened V by 3 bases and J by 4 bases, and 13 bases separated the two germline ends. CDR3 amino acids: CASSSKGGGNEKLFF. Here the CDR3 DNA reads TGTGCCAGCAGCTCCAAGGGGGGGGGTAATGAAAAACTGTTTTTT.

J is TRBJ2-2 and V is TRBV2; possible D gene TRBD1, 5 bases. From germline, CDR1 is SNHLY and CDR2 FYNNEI. There are 16 residues in the CDR3. V was clipped by 0 bases and J by 4 bases, with 12 bases between them. CDR3: CASSEAQGGGTGELFF. The CDR3 nucleotides are TGTGCCAGCAGTGAAGCGCAGGGTGGCGGCACCGGGGAGCTGTTTTTT.

For this clone: Other DNA variants within this sample encode the same CDR3. The chain employs TRBV7-6 and TRBJ2-3; no firm D call. Germline-derived CDR1 and CDR2 are SGHVS and FNYEAQ. This CDR3 is built from 11 residues. With 6 bases removed from V and 3 bases from J, the gap between germline ends came to 4 bases. The CDR3 protein is CASSSTDTQYF. The CDR3, as DNA: TGTGCCAGCAGTTCTACAGATACGCAGTATTTT.

The V call is TRBV5-1, the J call TRBJ2-1; a possible D gene is TRBD2 (6 bases). V was shortened by 0 bases and J by 7 bases, with 14 bases between the two germline ends. The CDR3 sequence is 15 residues long. CDR1 and CDR2 (germline): SGHRS, YFSETQ. The CDR3: CASSLGGASENEQFF. The CDR3 coding sequence is TGCGCCAGCAGCTTGGGTGGGGCTAGCGAAAATGAGCAGTTCTTC.

The CDR3 sequence is CASSQPDKSGNTIYF. The CDR3, as DNA: TGTGCCAGCTCACAGCCGGACAAATCTGGAAACACCATATATTTT. The chain is built from TRBV18 and TRBJ1-3; perhaps TRBD1 as D (5 bases). The CDR3 totals 15 residues. Trimming removed 4 bases at V and 1 base at J, with 11 bases between. From germline, CDR1 is KGHSH and CDR2 LQKENI.

The genes are TRBV5-4 and TRBJ2-2; 9 bases agree with TRBD2. This CDR3 has 16 amino acids. Germline-derived CDR1 and CDR2 are SGHNT and YYREEE (reference sequence). V lost 4 bases to trimming and J lost 4 bases; unmatched junction nucleotides: 8. The CDR3 protein is CASSRREGRGTGELFF. CDR3 DNA sequence: TGTGCCAGCAGCAGGCGGGAGGGCCGCGGCACCGGGGAGCTGTTTTTT.

The chain recombines TRBV19 with TRBJ1-2; 8 bases are shared with TRBD1. The CDR3 has 15 residues. The germline gives CDR1 LNHDA, CDR2 SQIVND (reference sequence). After removal of 7 bases from V and 4 bases from J, the junction contained 11 bases not matched to a gene. CDR3 residues: CASTPNRDRIYGYTF. In DNA, the CDR3 is TGTGCCAGTACTCCGAACCGGGACAGGATCTATGGCTACACCTTC. Full variable domain (outside the CDR3, taken from reference TRBV19 and TRBJ1-2): DGGITQSPKYLFRKEGQNVTLSCEQNLNHDAMYWYRQDPGQGLRLIYYSQIVNDFQKGDIAEGYSVSREKKESFPLTVTSAQKNPTAFYLCASTPNRDRIYGYTFGSGTRLTVV.

The chain couples TRBV13 to TRBJ2-7, with TRBD2 matching 14 bases. With 1 base clipped from V and 6 bases from J, the junction kept 5 bases outside the gene matches. The CDR3 loop spans 16 amino acids. CDR1 and CDR2 (germline): PRHDT, FYEKMQ (reference sequence). CDR3 bases: TGTGCCAGCAGCTTAGACGGGACTAGCGGGGGAGGCGAGCAGTACTTC. It is translated as CASSLDGTSGGGEQYF.

This rearrangement joins TRBV12-2 to TRBJ1-2; TRBD1, as called in the table, went unchecked against the DNA. TRBV12-2 is an annotated pseudogene. The CDR3 sequence is 18 residues long. DNA of the CDR3: TGTGCAAGTCGCCGAGACAGGGGCGAGGTTAGAGCGCGTTATGGCTACACCTTC. Translated: CASRRDRGEVRARYGYTF.

This chain links TRBV30 with TRBJ1-2; D is uncertain. The CDR3 runs 12 residues. Deletions cut 4 bases from V and 4 bases from J, with 10 bases between. CDR1 is GTSNPN and CDR2 is SVGIG in the germline V gene (reference sequence). CDR3 residues: CAWMRDGYGYTF. The CDR3, as DNA: TGTGCCTGGATGAGGGATGGCTATGGCTACACCTTC.

The chain couples TRBV6-1 to TRBJ2-7; D is perhaps TRBD1 (5 bases). Germline V gives CDR1 MNHNS, CDR2 SASEGT. The V gene lost 5 bases and the J gene lost 3 bases, with 11 bases spanning the gap. This CDR3 region has 13 residues. CDR3 amino acids: CASSIQQVYEQYF. The DNA of the CDR3 is TGTGCCAGCAGTATTCAACAGGTCTACGAGCAGTACTTC.